This TCR beta chain was documented in a study of a mutant IDH1 vaccine in newly diagnosed glioma. Study summary: Investigators started vaccination 4-6 weeks after radiotherapy alone, or with temozolomide cycles. The therapy given earlier, which was standard therapy, consisted of radiotherapy, temozolomide, or both, and most of the patients received both. Of the patients given treatment, 62.5% were male and 37.5% were female, and a mean age of roughly 40 years was recorded.

The method was immunoSEQ multiplex PCR; TCRdb's version includes in-frame clones alone and lacks a portion of them. The table includes roughly 54,000 clones, over 70% detected once. The V gene lost 6 bases and the J gene lost 0 bases, with 12 bases spanning the gap. Germline V gene sequence: CDR1 WNHNN, CDR2 SYGVQD (reference sequence). CDR3 length equals 14 residues. Time point here: week 5, during vaccination. It was 300 ug of mutant IDH1 20-mer peptide that made up each vaccine dose, given with topical imiquimod. The donors had new WHO grade 3 or 4 astrocytomas; these were IDH1-mutant and ATRX-lost. Only one count was recorded for this clone. Antigen: not known.

The receptor was derived from a man aged 30 to 45 with glioma. The sequenced sample was PBMCs, obtained from a glioma patient whose treatment included an IDH1 peptide vaccine. The rearrangement joins TRBV10-1 to TRBJ2-7; tentative D call: TRBD1 (6 bases). CDR3 nucleotide sequence: TGCGCCAGCAGCCAGGGGTCACCCTCCTACGAGCAGTACTTC. It encodes CASSQGSPSYEQYF.